Sequencing of this TCR beta chain was carried out in a study of T cell changes during pregnancy in multiple sclerosis. Produced via immunoSEQ multiplex PCR; TCRdb's table is partial and in-frame only. The sample lists around 29,000 clones; around nine tenths were seen once. V lost 2 bases, J lost 10 bases, and 5 bases stayed unmatched. Per the germline V gene, CDR1 is LNHNV and CDR2 is YYDKDF (reference sequence). The CDR3 spans 13 residues. The sequenced sample was CD4+ T cells from peripheral blood mononuclear cells, obtained in the first trimester of pregnancy. The genes are TRBV15 and TRBJ1-2; 9 positions agree with TRBD1. This clonotype was sampled from a female donor with multiple sclerosis, enrolled in a pregnancy study. The CDR3 DNA is TGTGCCACCAGCAGAAGGACAGGGGAGGACTACACCTTC. Its protein product is CATSRRTGEDYTF.